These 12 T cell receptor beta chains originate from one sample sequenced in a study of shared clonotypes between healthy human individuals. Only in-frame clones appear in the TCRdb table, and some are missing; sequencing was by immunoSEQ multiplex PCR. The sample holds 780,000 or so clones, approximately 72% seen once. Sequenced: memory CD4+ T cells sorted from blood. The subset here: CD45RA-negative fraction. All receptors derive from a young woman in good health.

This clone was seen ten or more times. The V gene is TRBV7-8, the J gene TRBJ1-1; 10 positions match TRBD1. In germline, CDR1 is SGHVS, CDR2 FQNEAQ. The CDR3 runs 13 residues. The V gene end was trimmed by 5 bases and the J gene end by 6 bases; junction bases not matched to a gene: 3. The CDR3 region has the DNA TGTGCCAGCAGCCCAGGGACAGGGGCTGAAGCTTTCTTT. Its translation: CASSPGTGAEAFF. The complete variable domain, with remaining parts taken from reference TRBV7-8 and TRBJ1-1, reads GAGVSQSPRYKVAKRGQDVALRCDPISGHVSLFWYQQALGQGPEFLTYFQNEAQLDKSGLPSDRFFAERPEGSVSTLKIQRTQQEDSAVYLCASSPGTGAEAFFGQGTRLTVV.

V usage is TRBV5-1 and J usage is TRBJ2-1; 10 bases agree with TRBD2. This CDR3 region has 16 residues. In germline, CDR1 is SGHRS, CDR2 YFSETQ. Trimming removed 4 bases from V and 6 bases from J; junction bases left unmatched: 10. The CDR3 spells CASSIQAGGPINEQFF. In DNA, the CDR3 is TGCGCCAGCAGCATACAAGCGGGAGGGCCAATCAATGAGCAGTTCTTC.

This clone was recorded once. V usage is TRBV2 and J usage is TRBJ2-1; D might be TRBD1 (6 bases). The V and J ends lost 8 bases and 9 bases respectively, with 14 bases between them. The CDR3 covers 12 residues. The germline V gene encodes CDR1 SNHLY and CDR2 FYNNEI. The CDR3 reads CASGTGSGEQFF. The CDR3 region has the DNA TGTGCCAGCGGAACAGGGTCCGGTGAGCAGTTCTTC.

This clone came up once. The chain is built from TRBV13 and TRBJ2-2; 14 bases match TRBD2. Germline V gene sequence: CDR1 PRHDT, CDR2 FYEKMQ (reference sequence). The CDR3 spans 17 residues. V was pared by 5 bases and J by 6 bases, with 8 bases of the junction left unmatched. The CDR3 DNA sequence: TGTGCCAGCAGCGTGGGACTAGCGGGAGCAGTCTCCGGGGAGCTGTTTTTT. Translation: CASSVGLAGAVSGELFF. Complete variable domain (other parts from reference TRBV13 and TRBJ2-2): AAGVIQSPRHLIKEKRETATLKCYPIPRHDTVYWYQQGPGQDPQFLISFYEKMQSDKGSIPDRFSAQQFSDYHSELNMSSLELGDSALYFCASSVGLAGAVSGELFFGEGSRLTVL.

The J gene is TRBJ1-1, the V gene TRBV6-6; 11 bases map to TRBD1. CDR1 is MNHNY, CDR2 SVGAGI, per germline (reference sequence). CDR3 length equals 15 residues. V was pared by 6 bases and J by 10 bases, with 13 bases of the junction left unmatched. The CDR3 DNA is TGTGCCAGCAGCATCAGGGGACAGGGGGGGACAGGAGCTTTCTTT. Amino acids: CASSIRGQGGTGAFF.

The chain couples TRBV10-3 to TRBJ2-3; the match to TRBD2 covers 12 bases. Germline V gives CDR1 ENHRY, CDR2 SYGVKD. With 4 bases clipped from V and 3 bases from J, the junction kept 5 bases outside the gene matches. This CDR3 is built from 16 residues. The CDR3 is CAISAGLAGGTDTQYF. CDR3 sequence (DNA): TGTGCCATCAGTGCGGGTCTAGCGGGAGGGACAGATACGCAGTATTTT.

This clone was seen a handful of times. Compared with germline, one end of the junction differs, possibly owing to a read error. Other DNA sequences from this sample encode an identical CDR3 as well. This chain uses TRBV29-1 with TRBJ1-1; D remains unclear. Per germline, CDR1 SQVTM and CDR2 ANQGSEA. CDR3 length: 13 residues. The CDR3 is CSVEGGLNTEAFF. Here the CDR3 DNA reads TGCAGCGTGGAAGGTGGCCTGAACACTGAAGCTTTCTTT. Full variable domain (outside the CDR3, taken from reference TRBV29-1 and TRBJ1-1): SAVISQKPSRDICQRGTSLTIQCQVDSQVTMMFWYRQQPGQSLTLIATANQGSEATYESGFVIDKFPISRPNLTFSTLTVSNMSPEDSSIYLCSVEGGLNTEAFFGQGTRLTVV.

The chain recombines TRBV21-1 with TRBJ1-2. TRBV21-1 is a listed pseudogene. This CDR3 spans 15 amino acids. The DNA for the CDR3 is TGTGCCAGCATTGGGTCGGGGGGAGACCCCTATGGCTACACCTTC. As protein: CASIGSGGDPYGYTF.

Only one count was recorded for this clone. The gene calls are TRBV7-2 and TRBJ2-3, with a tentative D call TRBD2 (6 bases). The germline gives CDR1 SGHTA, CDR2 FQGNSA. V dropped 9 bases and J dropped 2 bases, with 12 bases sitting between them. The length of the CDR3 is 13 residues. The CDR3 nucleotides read TGTGCCAGTACTAGCCCGAACACAGATACGCAGTATTTT. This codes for CASTSPNTDTQYF.

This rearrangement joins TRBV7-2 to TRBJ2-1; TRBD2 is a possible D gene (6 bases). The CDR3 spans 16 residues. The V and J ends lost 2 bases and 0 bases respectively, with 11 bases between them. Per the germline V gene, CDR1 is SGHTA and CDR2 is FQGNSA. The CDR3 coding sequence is TGTGCCAGCAGCTTATGGCGGGAAAACTCCTACAATGAGCAGTTCTTC. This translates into CASSLWRENSYNEQFF.

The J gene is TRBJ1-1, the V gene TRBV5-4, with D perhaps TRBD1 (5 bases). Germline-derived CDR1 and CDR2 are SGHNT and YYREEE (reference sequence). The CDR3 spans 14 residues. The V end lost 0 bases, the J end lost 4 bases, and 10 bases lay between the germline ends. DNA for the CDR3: TGTGCCAGCAGCTTGGGTTCCGGGGGCACTGAAGCTTTCTTT. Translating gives CASSLGSGGTEAFF.

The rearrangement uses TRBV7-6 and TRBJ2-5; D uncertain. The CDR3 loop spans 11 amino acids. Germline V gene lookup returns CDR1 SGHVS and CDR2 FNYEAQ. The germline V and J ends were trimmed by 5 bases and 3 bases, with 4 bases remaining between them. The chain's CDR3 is CASSIKETQYF. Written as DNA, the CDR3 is TGTGCCAGCAGCATAAAAGAGACCCAGTACTTC. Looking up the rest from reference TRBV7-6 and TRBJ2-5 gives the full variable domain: GAGVSQSPRYKVTKRGQDVALRCDPISGHVSLYWYRQALGQGPEFLTYFNYEAQQDKSGLPNDRFSAERPEGSISTLTIQRTEQRDSAMYRCASSIKETQYFGPGTRLLVL.